The clone carrying this T cell receptor (beta chain) was seen ten or more times. The antigen is not known. These data come from a study of regulatory T cells in long-lasting Graves disease. The time point denotes: newly diagnosed GD, antithyroid drugs for less than 3 months. Preparation of the TCR library used RNA extracted from PBMCs. With 6 bases clipped from V and 8 bases from J, the junction kept 9 bases outside the gene matches. Per the germline V gene, CDR1 is MNHEY and CDR2 is SMNVEV (reference sequence). The CDR3 runs to 13 residues. Study-wide results and caveats: Segments TRBV28, TRBJ1-2 and TRBJ2-5 showed preferential usage in persistent disease.

To make TCR beta libraries, researchers used iRepertoire HTBI primers and Arm-PCR of CDR3 regions. MiXCR was run by TCRdb on the multiplex PCR reads, yielding one entry per CDR3 protein. This sample has under 800,000 distinct CDR3 sequences, with 15% to 20% found just once. These data were also reused for a study on T cells in Graves' hyperthyroidism and ophthalmopathy. From that second work: Stable hyperthyroidism: no ophthalmopathy progression over 18 months of follow-up. First-round RT-PCR targeting the TCR CDR3 was performed with the HTBI primer set.

Sequences were derived from peripheral blood mononuclear cells (PBMCs), sampled at new diagnosis, from a patient treated with antithyroid drugs. This clonotype was sampled from a woman younger than 45 with Graves disease. The chain combines TRBV27 with TRBJ1-2, with 7 bases that match TRBD1. The CDR3 spells CASRPDRARGYTF. CDR3 sequence (DNA): TGTGCCAGCAGGCCTGACAGGGCAAGAGGCTACACCTTC.